This TCR beta chain was retrieved from a study of identical twins. Overall study results and limits: Cross-sectional statistics underpinned the conclusions; the same donors were not followed.

This clonotype was counted a few times. Its antigen is currently unknown. The CDR3 spans 16 residues. V lost 4 bases and J lost 6; bases outside the gene matches: 10. Germline values: CDR1 LNHNV, CDR2 YYDKDF (reference sequence). In TCRdb, the 5' RACE reads were re-called with MiXCR into one record per CDR3 protein. The sample contains about 340,000 distinct CDR3 sequences, roughly 9% of which appear only once. The chain joins TRBV15 to TRBJ2-1; 9 nucleotides match TRBD2. Input material: naive T cells sorted from blood. The TCR was taken from a woman in her fifties or sixties in good health. CDR3 DNA sequence: TGTGCCACCAGCAAGAGTGAGGGTAGCGGGAGCAATGAGCAGTTCTTC. Amino acids: CATSKSEGSGSNEQFF.